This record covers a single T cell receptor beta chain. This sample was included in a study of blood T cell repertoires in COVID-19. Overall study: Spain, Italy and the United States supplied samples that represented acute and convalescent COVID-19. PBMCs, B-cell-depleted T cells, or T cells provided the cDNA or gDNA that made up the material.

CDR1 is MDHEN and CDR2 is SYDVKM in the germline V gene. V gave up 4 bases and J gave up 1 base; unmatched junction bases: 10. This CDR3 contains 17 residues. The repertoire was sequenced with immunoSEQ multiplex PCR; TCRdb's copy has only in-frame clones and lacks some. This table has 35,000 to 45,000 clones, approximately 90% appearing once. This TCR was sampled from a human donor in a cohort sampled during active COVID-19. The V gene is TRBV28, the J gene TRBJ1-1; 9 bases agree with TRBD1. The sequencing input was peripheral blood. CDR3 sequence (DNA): TGTGCCAGCAGTTCGACAGGGGGATGGATTAAGAACACTGAAGCTTTCTTT. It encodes CASSSTGGWIKNTEAFF.